Here is one T cell receptor beta chain with its context. CDR1 is MDHEN, CDR2 SYDVKM, per germline. This CDR3 comprises 14 residues. V lost 5 bases, J lost 4 bases, and 7 bases stayed unmatched. This sample is drawn from a study of regulatory T cells in long-lasting Graves disease. In building TCR beta libraries, iRepertoire HTBI primers were used together with Arm-PCR of CDR3 regions. TCRdb re-called the multiplex PCR reads through MiXCR, storing one row per CDR3 protein. The sample lists 620,000 or so distinct CDR3 sequences, 16% occurring once. This sample's time point: newly diagnosed GD, antithyroid drugs for less than 3 months. PBMC RNA served as the TCR library source. This same sample was also part of a study on T cells in Graves' hyperthyroidism and ophthalmopathy. In that study: Hyperthyroidism of Graves' type that showed no ophthalmopathy progression within 18 months was stable. The TCR CDR3 first-round RT-PCR relied on the HTBI primer set.

The receptor was isolated from a woman under 40 with Graves disease. This chain connects TRBV28 to TRBJ2-5; 7 nucleotides line up with TRBD1. The specimen was peripheral blood mononuclear cells (PBMCs), collected at new diagnosis, from a patient treated with antithyroid drugs. CDR3 bases: TGTGCCAGCAGTAAAGACAGGGTAGGAGAGACCCAGTACTTC. Its protein is CASSKDRVGETQYF.